Shown below are 5 T cell receptor beta chains from a single sample sequenced in a study of T cell responses to AZD1222 COVID-19 vaccine. Sequencing used immunoSEQ multiplex PCR; TCRdb keeps in-frame clones, though not all of them. The profile covers under 150,000 clones, with around 91% appearing a single time and about 10% taken by the ten largest. The source material was peripheral blood, sampled 28 days after the second AZD1222 dose. Receptor source: an adult who received the AZD1222 COVID-19 vaccine.

V is TRBV5-6 and J is TRBJ1-5, with unresolved D. The V end lost 1 base, the J end lost 6 bases, and 11 bases lay between the germline ends. Germline loops: CDR1 SGHDT, CDR2 YYEEEE. The CDR3 runs 14 residues. The CDR3 protein is CASSLFKGGQPQHF. The CDR3 bases are TGTGCCAGCAGCTTGTTCAAAGGAGGTCAGCCCCAGCATTTT.

The chain combines TRBV7-8 with TRBJ1-6; D not resolved. The CDR3 is 16 residues long. The V end was cut by 5 bases, the J end by 2 bases, with 13 bases between. Germline CDR1 SGHVS, CDR2 FQNEAQ. CDR3 coding DNA: TGTGCCAGCAGCCCGTCGGACGGCCCCTATAATTCACCCCTCCACTTT. Encoded protein: CASSPSDGPYNSPLHF.

The chain is built from TRBV4-2 and TRBJ1-3; no definite D call. The CDR3 sequence is 15 residues long. The V and J ends lost 3 bases and 2 bases respectively, with 11 bases between them. CDR1 and CDR2 (germline): LGHNA, YNFKEQ. DNA for the CDR3: TGTGCCAGCAGCCAGCCGGGGAGGCCTGGAAACACCATATATTTT. Translation gives CASSQPGRPGNTIYF.

V usage is TRBV5-1 and J usage is TRBJ2-2, with TRBD2 matching 8 bases. V shed 1 base and J 2 bases; nucleotides not matched to a gene: 4. Germline lookup yields CDR1 SGHRS and CDR2 YFSETQ. The CDR3 sequence is 16 residues long. The CDR3 here is CASSLSGTSNTGELFF. For the CDR3, the DNA is TGCGCCAGCAGCTTGTCCGGGACTAGTAACACCGGGGAGCTGTTTTTT.

For the CDR3, the DNA is TGTGCCAGCAGCGACTCGAGCAATCAGCCCCAGCATTTT. Its translation: CASSDSSNQPQHF. This sequence joins TRBV6-5 and TRBJ1-5; unclear D gene. The V end was cut by 6 bases, the J end by 1 base, with 7 bases between. Germline CDR1 and CDR2: MNHEY and SVGAGI. The CDR3 is 13 residues long.